This is a list of T cell receptor beta chains from one sample in a study of T-cell reconstitution after alpha-beta-depleted transplantation in children. TCRdb passed the PCR reads through MiXCR, listing each CDR3 protein once. The sample contains about 110,000 distinct CDR3 sequences, 6.4% of which appear only once. This specimen consisted of PBMCs, mostly from graft donor cells, obtained 360 days after TCRalphabeta/CD19-depleted stem cell transplant. The receptors come from a male patient aged 2-15 years who had a stem cell transplant for acute lymphoblastic leukemia, so the T cells may come from the graft donor. Each CDR3 is given with its conserved first and last residue. A D gene is named only where the DNA matches it firmly. Where a row states a size, it is once, few, many or the class of an expanded clone; other rows omit it.

d_call j_call v_call clone_size cdr3_nt cdr3_aa
TRBD1 TRBJ2-3 TRBV6-5 many TGTGCCAGCAGCCGTGGACAGGGGTGGGACACAGATACGCAGTATTTT CASSRGQGWDTDTQYF
- TRBJ2-2 TRBV6-1 many TGTGCCAGCATTGGGCTCACTTCCACCGGGGAGCTGTTTTTT CASIGLTSTGELFF
- TRBJ2-2 TRBV15 many TGTGCCACCAGCGAAGCCGGGGAGCTGTTTTTT CATSEAGELFF
TRBD2 TRBJ2-1 TRBV4-1 - TGCGCCAGCAGCCTTGGAGTAGCGGGTGCCGCGGGGCAGTTCTTC CASSLGVAGAAGQFF
TRBD1 TRBJ2-7 TRBV12-5 many TGTGCTAGTGGTCTACGCGACAGGGACTACGAGCAGTACTTC CASGLRDRDYEQYF
- TRBJ2-3 TRBV2 many TGTGCCAGCAGTCACGAGGCTAGCACAGATACGCAGTATTTT CASSHEASTDTQYF
TRBD2 TRBJ2-1 TRBV6-2/TRBV6-3 many TGTGCCAGCAGGAGCGCGGGAGGCAATGAGCAGTTCTTC CASRSAGGNEQFF
- TRBJ2-7 TRBV9 many TGTGCCAGCAGCTCTAGCCAGGTGCCCTACGAGCAGTACTTC CASSSSQVPYEQYF
- TRBJ1-6 TRBV9 few TGTGCCAGCAGCGTTGAACTTGGTAATTCACCCCTCCACTTT CASSVELGNSPLHF
- TRBJ2-5 TRBV12-3/TRBV12-4 many TGTGCCAGCAGTTCGCTGTGGCGCGTAGAGACCCAGTACTTC CASSSLWRVETQYF
- TRBJ1-6 TRBV5-1 many TGCGCCAGCAGCTTCCGAACGAGGGCGTATAATTCACCCCTCCACTTT CASSFRTRAYNSPLHF
TRBD1 TRBJ1-4 TRBV7-9 - TGTGCCAGCAGCCTTGCAAAGAAAGGGGGCGATGAAAAACTGTTTTTT CASSLAKKGGDEKLFF
TRBD1 TRBJ1-1 TRBV7-2 many TGTGCCAGCAGTCAGCCAGGGGGCGCGATGAACACTGAAGCTTTCTTT CASSQPGGAMNTEAFF
- TRBJ1-5 TRBV6-2/TRBV6-3 - TGTGCCAGCAGTTACGCCAGGGAAAGCAATCAGCCCCAGCATTTT CASSYARESNQPQHF
TRBD1 TRBJ2-2 TRBV7-2 few TGTGCCAGCAGCTTGGGACAGCGGACGAACACCGGGGAGCTGTTTTTT CASSLGQRTNTGELFF
- TRBJ2-4 TRBV4-3 many TGCGCCAGCAGCCAAGCGTTCCTCGGGGATCAGTACTTC CASSQAFLGDQYF
TRBD2 TRBJ2-1 TRBV20-1 many TGCAGTGCTAGAAAGGTAGCGGGAGTCAATGAGCAGTTCTTC CSARKVAGVNEQFF
- TRBJ1-1 TRBV20-1 many TGCAGTGCCCGTCGAGGGGACACTGAAGCTTTCTTT CSARRGDTEAFF
TRBD2 TRBJ2-1 TRBV11-1 - TGTGCCAGCAGCTTACCCCTAGCGGAGGTCTCCTACAATGAGCAGTTCTTC CASSLPLAEVSYNEQFF
- TRBJ1-1 TRBV5-5 - TGTGCCAGCAGCTTGGCCAGGCGTGGCACTGAAGCTTTCTTT CASSLARRGTEAFF
- TRBJ1-4 TRBV25-1 - TGTGCCAGCAGTGATCCCCGGGACTGGGGGGAAAAACTGTTTTTT CASSDPRDWGEKLFF
- TRBJ2-7 TRBV9 many TGTGCCAGCTCGAGAGGGTCCTACGAGCAGTACTTC CASSRGSYEQYF
TRBD1 TRBJ2-7 TRBV6-1 many TGTGCCAGCAGGGGACAGGGAACGTGGCACGAGCAGTACTTC CASRGQGTWHEQYF
- TRBJ2-2 TRBV27 - TGTGCCAGCAGTTTGAGGCGTTCAACAGGGGAGCTGTTTTTT CASSLRRSTGELFF
- TRBJ2-2 TRBV4-3 many TGCGCCAGCAGCCAAGTCCCGGGACAGAACACCGGGGAGCTGTTTTTT CASSQVPGQNTGELFF
TRBD2 TRBJ2-1 TRBV9 few TGTGCCAGCTCGGTTAGCGGGAGGTTGGGGGATGAGCAGTTCTTC CASSVSGRLGDEQFF
- TRBJ2-7 TRBV21-1 - TGTGCCAGCCCGCGACAATGGGGGGAGCAGTACTTC CASPRQWGEQYF
TRBD2 TRBJ2-7 TRBV7-2 many TGTGCCAGCAGCTTAGACTCTAGCGGGGTCTACGAGCAGTACTTC CASSLDSSGVYEQYF
TRBD1 TRBJ2-7 TRBV5-1 many TGCGCCAGCAGCTTGGTGGGGACAGGGGGATTCTACGAGCAGTACTTC CASSLVGTGGFYEQYF
- TRBJ1-1 TRBV18 once TGCTGCAGCTCACCGAACACTGAAGCTTTCTTT CCSSPNTEAFF
- TRBJ2-7 TRBV21-1 many TGTGCCAGCAGGTTGACTAGCGGGGGGTTCTACGAGCAGTACTTC CASRLTSGGFYEQYF
TRBD2 TRBJ2-3 TRBV28 many TGTGCCAGCACTCTGACTAGCGGCGAACCGTATTTT CASTLTSGEPYF
- TRBJ1-5 TRBV7-9 - TGTGCCAGCAGCTTAGTAGGGGGGTATCAGCCCCAGCATTTT CASSLVGGYQPQHF
TRBD1 TRBJ1-1 TRBV12-3/TRBV12-4 - TGTGCCAGTACGGGACAGGGGAACACTGAAGCTTTCTTT CASTGQGNTEAFF
- TRBJ2-5 TRBV10-3 many TGTGCCATCAGTGAGCTTGAAGTGACCCAGTACTTC CAISELEVTQYF
TRBD1 TRBJ2-7 TRBV10-3 many TGTGCCATCAGTGCCCCGGGACAGGGTAGCTACGAGCAGTACTTC CAISAPGQGSYEQYF
- TRBJ2-2 TRBV4-3 many TGCGCCAGCAGCCAAGATTGGGGGACCGGGGAGCTGTTTTTT CASSQDWGTGELFF